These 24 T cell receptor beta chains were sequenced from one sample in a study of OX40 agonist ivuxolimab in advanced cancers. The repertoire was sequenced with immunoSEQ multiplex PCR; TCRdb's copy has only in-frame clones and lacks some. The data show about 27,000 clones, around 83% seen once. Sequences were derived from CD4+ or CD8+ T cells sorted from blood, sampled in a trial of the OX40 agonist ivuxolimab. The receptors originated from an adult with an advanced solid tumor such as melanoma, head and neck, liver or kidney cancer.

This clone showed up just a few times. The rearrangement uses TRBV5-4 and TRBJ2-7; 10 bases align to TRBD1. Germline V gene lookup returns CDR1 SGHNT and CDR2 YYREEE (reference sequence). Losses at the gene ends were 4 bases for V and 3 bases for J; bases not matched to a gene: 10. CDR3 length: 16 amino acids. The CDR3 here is CASSPGPGQGNYEQYF. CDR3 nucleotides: TGTGCCAGCAGCCCCGGGCCGGGACAGGGGAACTACGAGCAGTACTTC.

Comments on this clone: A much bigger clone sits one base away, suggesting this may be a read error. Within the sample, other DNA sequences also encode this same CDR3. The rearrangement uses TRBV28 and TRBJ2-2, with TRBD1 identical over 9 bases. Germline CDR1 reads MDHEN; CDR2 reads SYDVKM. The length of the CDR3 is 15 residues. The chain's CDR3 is CASSLGQGEAGELFF. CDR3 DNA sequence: TGTGCCAGCAGCTTGGGACAGGGTGAAGCCGGAGAGCTGTTTTTT.

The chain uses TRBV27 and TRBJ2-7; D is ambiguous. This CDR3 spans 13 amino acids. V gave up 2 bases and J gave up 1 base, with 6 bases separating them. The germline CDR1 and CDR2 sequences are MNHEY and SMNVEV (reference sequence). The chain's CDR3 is CASSLRTSYEQYF. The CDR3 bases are TGTGCCAGCAGTTTACGGACGTCCTACGAGCAGTACTTC.

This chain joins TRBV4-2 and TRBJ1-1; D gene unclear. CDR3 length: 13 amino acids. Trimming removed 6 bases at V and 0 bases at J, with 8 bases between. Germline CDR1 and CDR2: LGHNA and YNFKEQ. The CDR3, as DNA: TGTGCCAGCAGGTCTGTCGTGAACACTGAAGCTTTCTTT. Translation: CASRSVVNTEAFF.

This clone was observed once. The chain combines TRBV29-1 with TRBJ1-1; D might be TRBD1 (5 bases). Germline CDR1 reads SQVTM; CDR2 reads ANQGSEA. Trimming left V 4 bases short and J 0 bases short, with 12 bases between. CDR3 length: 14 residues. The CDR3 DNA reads TGCAGCGTTGGTGGGGGGGGAATGAACACTGAAGCTTTCTTT. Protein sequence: CSVGGGGMNTEAFF. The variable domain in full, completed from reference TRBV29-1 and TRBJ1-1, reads SAVISQKPSRDICQRGTSLTIQCQVDSQVTMMFWYRQQPGQSLTLIATANQGSEATYESGFVIDKFPISRPNLTFSTLTVSNMSPEDSSIYLCSVGGGGMNTEAFFGQGTRLTVV.

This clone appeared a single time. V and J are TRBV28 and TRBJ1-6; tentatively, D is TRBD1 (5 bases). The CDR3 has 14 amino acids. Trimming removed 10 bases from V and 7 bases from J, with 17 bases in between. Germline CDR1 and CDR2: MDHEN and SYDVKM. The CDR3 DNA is TGTGCCATCCACGGGGAGGGGCTCAATTCACCCCTCCACTTT. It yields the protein CAIHGEGLNSPLHF.

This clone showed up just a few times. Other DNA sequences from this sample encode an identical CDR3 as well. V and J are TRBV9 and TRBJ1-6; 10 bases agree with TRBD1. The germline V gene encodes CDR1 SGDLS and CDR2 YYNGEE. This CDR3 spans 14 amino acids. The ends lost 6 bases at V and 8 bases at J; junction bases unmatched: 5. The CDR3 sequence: CASTTGTGDSPLHF. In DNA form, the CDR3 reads TGTGCCAGCACTACCGGGACAGGGGATTCACCCCTCCACTTT. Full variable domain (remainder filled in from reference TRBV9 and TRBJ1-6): DSGVTQTPKHLITATGQRVTLRCSPRSGDLSVYWYQQSLDQGLQFLIQYYNGEERAKGNILERFSAQQFPDLHSELNLSSLELGDSALYFCASTTGTGDSPLHFGNGTRLTVT.

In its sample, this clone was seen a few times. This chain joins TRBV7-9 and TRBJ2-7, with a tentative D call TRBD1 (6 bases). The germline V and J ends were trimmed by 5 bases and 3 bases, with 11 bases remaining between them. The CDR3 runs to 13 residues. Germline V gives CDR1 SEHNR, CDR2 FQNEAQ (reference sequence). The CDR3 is CASSGDILYEQYF. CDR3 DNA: TGTGCCAGCAGCGGGGACATCCTCTACGAGCAGTACTTC.

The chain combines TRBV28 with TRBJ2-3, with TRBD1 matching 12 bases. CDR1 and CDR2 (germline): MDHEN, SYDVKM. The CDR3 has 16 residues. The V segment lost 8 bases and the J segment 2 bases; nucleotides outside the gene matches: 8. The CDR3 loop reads CASRDRGLRATDTQYF. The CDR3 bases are TGTGCCAGCCGGGACAGGGGGCTCAGGGCCACAGATACGCAGTATTTT.

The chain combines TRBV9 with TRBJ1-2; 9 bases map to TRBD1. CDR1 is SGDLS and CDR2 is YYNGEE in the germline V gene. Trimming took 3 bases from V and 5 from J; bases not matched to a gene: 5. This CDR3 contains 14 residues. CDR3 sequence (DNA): TGTGCCAGCAGCGGCCCGGGGACAGGGTATGGCTACACCTTC. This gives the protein CASSGPGTGYGYTF.

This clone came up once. The CDR3 reads CASSPVTGEQYF. The CDR3 nucleotides read TGTGCCAGCAGCCCTGTTACGGGCGAGCAGTACTTC. The chain links TRBV27 to TRBJ2-7, with D unresolved. The CDR3 contains 12 residues. The V end lost 6 bases, the J end lost 6 bases, and 12 bases lay between the germline ends. CDR1 is MNHEY, CDR2 SMNVEV, per germline (reference sequence).

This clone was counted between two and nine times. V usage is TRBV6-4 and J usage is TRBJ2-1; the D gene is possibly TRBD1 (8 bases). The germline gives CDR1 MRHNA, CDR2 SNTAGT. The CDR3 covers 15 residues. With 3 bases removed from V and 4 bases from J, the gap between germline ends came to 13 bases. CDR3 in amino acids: CASSEQGGGYNEQFF. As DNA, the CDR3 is TGTGCCAGCAGTGAACAGGGGGGGGGATACAATGAGCAGTTCTTC.

The CDR3 DNA reads as TGTGCCAGCAGCTCCCGGGACAGGGGGCTCTACGAGCAGTACTTC. It translates to CASSSRDRGLYEQYF. The chain joins TRBV5-4 to TRBJ2-7; 12 bases line up with TRBD1. Germline V gives CDR1 SGHNT, CDR2 YYREEE (reference sequence). This CDR3 region has 15 residues. Trimming at V came to 3 bases and at J to 3 bases, leaving 4 bases not matched to a gene. Full variable domain (missing parts from reference TRBV5-4 and TRBJ2-7): ETGVTQSPTHLIKTRGQQVTLRCSSQSGHNTVSWYQQALGQGPQFIFQYYREEENGRGNFPPRFSGLQFPNYSSELNVNALELDDSALYLCASSSRDRGLYEQYFGPGTRLTVT.

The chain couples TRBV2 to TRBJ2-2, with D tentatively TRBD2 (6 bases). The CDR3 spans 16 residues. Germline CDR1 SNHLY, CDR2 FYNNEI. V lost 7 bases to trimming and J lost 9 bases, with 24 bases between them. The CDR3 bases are TGTGCCAGCACCCCCGGGCGGGGTACCGGACTGAGGGAGCTGTTTTTT. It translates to CASTPGRGTGLRELFF.

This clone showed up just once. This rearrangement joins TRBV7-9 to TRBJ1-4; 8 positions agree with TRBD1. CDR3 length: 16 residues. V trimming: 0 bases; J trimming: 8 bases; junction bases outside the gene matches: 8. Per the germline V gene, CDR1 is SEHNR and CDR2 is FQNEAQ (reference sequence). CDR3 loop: CASSLAVSAGGEKLFF. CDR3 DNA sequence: TGTGCCAGCAGCTTAGCGGTCTCGGCAGGGGGCGAAAAACTGTTTTTT.

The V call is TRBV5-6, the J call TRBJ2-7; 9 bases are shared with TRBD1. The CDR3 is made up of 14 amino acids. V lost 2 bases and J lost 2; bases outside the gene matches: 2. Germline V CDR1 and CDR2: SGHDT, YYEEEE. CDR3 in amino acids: CASSLGTGPYEQYF. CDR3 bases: TGTGCCAGCAGCTTAGGGACAGGGCCCTACGAGCAGTACTTC.

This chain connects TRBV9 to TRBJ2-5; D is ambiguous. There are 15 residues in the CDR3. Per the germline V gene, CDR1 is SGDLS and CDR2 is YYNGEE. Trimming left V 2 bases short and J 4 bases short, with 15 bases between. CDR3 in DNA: TGTGCCAGCAGCGTTGGTGGAGTTGGGGTAGAGACCCAGTACTTC. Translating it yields CASSVGGVGVETQYF. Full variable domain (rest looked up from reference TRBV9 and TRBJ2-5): DSGVTQTPKHLITATGQRVTLRCSPRSGDLSVYWYQQSLDQGLQFLIQYYNGEERAKGNILERFSAQQFPDLHSELNLSSLELGDSALYFCASSVGGVGVETQYFGPGTRLLVL.

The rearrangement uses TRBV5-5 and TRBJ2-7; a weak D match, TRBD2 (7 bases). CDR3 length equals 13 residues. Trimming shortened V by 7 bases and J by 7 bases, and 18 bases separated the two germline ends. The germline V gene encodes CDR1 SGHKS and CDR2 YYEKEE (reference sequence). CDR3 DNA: TGTGCCAGCCGCGGGGGCACGGCGGCGGAGCAGTACTTC. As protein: CASRGGTAAEQYF.

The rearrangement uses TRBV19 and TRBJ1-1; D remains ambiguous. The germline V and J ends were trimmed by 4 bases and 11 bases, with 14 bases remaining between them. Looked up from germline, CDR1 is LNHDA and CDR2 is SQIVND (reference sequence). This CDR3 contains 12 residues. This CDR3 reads CASSTPGPDAFF. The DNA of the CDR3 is TGTGCCAGTAGTACGCCGGGTCCCGATGCTTTCTTT.

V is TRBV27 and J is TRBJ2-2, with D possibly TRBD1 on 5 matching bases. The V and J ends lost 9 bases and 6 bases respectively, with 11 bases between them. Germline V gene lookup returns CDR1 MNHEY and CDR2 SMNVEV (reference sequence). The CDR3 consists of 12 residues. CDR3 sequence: CASREGAGELFF. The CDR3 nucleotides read TGTGCCAGTCGTGAAGGGGCCGGGGAGCTGTTTTTT.

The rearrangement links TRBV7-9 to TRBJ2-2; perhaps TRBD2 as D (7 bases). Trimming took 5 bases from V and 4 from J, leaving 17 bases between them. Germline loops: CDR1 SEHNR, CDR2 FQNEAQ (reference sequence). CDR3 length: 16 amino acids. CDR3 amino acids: CASSTHRGASTGELFF. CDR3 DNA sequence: TGTGCCAGCAGCACCCATCGGGGGGCGAGCACCGGGGAGCTGTTTTTT.

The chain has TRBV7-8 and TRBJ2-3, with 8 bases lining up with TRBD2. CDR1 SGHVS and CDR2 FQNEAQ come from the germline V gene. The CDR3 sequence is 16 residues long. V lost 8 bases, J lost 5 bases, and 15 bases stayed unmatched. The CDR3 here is CASHLGLAGVIDTQYF. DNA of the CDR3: TGTGCCAGCCATCTTGGGCTAGCGGGCGTGATAGATACGCAGTATTTT.

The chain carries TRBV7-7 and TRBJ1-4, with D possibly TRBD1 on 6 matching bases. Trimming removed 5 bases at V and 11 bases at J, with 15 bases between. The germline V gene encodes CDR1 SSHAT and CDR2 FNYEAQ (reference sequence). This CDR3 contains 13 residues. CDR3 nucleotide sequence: TGTGCCAGCAGCCACCGAGGGGGAGGGAAACTGTTTTTT. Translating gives CASSHRGGGKLFF.

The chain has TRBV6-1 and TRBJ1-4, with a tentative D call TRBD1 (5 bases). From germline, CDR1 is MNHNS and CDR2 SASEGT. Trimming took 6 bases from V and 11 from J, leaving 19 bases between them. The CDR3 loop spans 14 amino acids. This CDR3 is CASSEMGPSPKLFF. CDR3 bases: TGTGCCAGCAGCGAAATGGGGCCCTCCCCTAAACTGTTTTTT.